This record covers a single T cell receptor beta chain. This CDR3 region has 15 residues. Per germline, CDR1 SGHRS and CDR2 YFSETQ. Between the trimmed V and J ends, which lost 3 bases and 9 bases, there was a span of 22 bases. This entry is derived from a study of shared clonotypes between healthy human individuals. Only in-frame clones appear in the TCRdb table, and some are missing; sequencing was by immunoSEQ multiplex PCR. The table shows 850,000 to 1,100,000 clones, with about 72% occurring only once. This receptor was identified in a man younger than 35 in good health. Some clones in this sample may be carry-over from other donors' samples. Sample: memory CD4+ T cells from PBMCs. Subset defined: CD45RA-negative fraction. V is TRBV5-1 and J is TRBJ2-7, with a weak D call TRBD2 (6 bases). CDR3 protein: CASSSEGQGGQSQYF. CDR3 nucleotide sequence: TGCGCCAGCAGCTCCGAGGGGCAGGGAGGTCAGTCGCAGTACTTC.